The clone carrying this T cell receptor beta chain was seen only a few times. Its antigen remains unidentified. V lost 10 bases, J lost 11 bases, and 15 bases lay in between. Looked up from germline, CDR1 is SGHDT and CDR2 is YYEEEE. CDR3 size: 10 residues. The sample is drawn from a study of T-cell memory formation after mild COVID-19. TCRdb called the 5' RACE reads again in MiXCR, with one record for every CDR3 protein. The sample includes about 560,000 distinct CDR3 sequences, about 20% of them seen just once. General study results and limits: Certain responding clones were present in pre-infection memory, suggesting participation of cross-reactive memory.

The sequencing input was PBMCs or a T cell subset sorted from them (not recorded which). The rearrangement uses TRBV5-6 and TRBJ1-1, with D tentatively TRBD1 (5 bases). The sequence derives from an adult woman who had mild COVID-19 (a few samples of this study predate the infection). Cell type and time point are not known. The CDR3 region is CASRGLRAFF. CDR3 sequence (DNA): TGTGCCTCCCGGGGCTTGAGGGCTTTCTTT.